A selection of T cell receptor beta chains follows, all from one sample in a study of cytomegalovirus exposure and HLA in healthy donors. This table comes from immunoSEQ multiplex PCR, and its TCRdb copy is limited to in-frame clones, with some not included. The data show about 210,000 clones, and the top ten clones hold over 0.75%. The sequencing sample was made of PBMCs. The receptors originated from a woman aged 25 to 39 in good health and CMV-seropositive. The CDR3 runs from the conserved cysteine through the conserved F or W. Fields, in order: D gene, J gene, V gene, CDR3 DNA, CDR3 protein. The D gene is left open where the match is weak.

NA,TRBJ2-3,TRBV4-3,TGCGCCAGCAGCCTCCAGGGCCCCCCCACGGCAGATACGCAGTATTTT,CASSLQGPPTADTQYF
NA,TRBJ2-3,TRBV5-4,TGTGCCAGCAGCTTGACTGTCGCTACCTACACAGATACGCAGTATTTT,CASSLTVATYTDTQYF
NA,TRBJ1-1,TRBV15,TGTGCCACCAGCAGAGATCCAGGACAGCGGAACACTGAAGCTTTCTTT,CATSRDPGQRNTEAFF
TRBD1,TRBJ1-2,TRBV6-5,TGTGCCAGCAGGCGGGACAGGGGGGGATATGGCTACACCTTC,CASRRDRGGYGYTF
NA,TRBJ2-5,TRBV5-1,TGCGCCAGCAGCTTTCGGGGACGGGGGGAGACCCAGTACTTC,CASSFRGRGETQYF
TRBD2,TRBJ2-1,TRBV5-1,TGCGCCAGCGGCCAGGGGCGGGGGGGCAATGAGCAGTTCTTC,CASGQGRGGNEQFF
TRBD2,TRBJ2-7,TRBV30,TGTGCCTGGAGTGGACTAGCGGGATTCTACGAGCAGTACTTC,CAWSGLAGFYEQYF
TRBD1,TRBJ1-1,TRBV5-1,TGCGCCAGCAGCTCAATCGGGACAGGGGCTTTCTTT,CASSSIGTGAFF
TRBD1,TRBJ1-1,TRBV25-1,TGTGCCAGCAGTGAATCCGGGGACAGGGCTGAAGCTTTCTTT,CASSESGDRAEAFF
NA,TRBJ1-4,TRBV4-3,TGCGCCAGCAGCCAAGATTGGCAGTCAACTAATGAAAAACTGTTTTTT,CASSQDWQSTNEKLFF